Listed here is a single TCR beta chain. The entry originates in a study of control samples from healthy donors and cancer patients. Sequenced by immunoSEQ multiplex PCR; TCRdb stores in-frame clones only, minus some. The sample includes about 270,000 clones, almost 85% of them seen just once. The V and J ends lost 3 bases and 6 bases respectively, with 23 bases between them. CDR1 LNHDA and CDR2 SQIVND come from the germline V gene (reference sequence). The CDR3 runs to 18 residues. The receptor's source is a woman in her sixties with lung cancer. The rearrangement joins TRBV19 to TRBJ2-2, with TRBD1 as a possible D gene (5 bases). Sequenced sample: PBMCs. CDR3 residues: CASSIISGIFVYSGELFF. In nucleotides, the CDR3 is TGTGCCAGTAGTATTATCTCAGGGATCTTCGTATATTCCGGGGAGCTGTTTTTT.